This T cell receptor (beta chain) was recovered during a study of T cells in localized non-small cell lung cancer. Study observations and caveats: Adjacent lung tissue had a median about 50 of the top 100 clones found in the tumor. There was higher T cell clonality in uninvolved adjacent lung than in tumor, and it was highest there. Increased T cell density in blood showed an association with longer overall survival. Multi-region tumor sequencing was not done, so intratumor heterogeneity could not be excluded.

The repertoire was sequenced with immunoSEQ multiplex PCR; TCRdb's copy has only in-frame clones and lacks some. The table lists tens of thousands of clones, 88% of them singletons, with about 2.6% in the top ten. For this clone: The antigen is undetermined.

The CDR3 is made up of 13 amino acids. V gave up 2 bases and J gave up 8 bases, with 12 bases separating them. Germline loops: CDR1 LGHNA, CDR2 YSLEER. The chain combines TRBV4-3 with TRBJ1-2; D not certain. The sample consisted of peripheral blood, taken before any cancer treatment. The origin of this receptor is a female donor aged 60 or older with stage I squamous cell lung carcinoma. CDR3 residues: CASSQPFPVGYTF. The CDR3 DNA sequence: TGCGCCAGCAGCCAACCATTTCCCGTCGGCTACACCTTC.